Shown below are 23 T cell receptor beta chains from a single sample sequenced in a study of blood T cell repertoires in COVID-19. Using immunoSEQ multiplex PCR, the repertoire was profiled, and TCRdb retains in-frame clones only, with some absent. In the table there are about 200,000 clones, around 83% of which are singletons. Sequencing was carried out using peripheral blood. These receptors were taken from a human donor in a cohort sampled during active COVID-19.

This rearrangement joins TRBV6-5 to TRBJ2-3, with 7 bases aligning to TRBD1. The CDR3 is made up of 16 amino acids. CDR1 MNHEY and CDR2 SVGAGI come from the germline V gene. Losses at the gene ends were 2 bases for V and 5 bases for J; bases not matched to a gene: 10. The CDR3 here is CASSYLTSQGLDTQYF. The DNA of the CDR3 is TGTGCCAGCAGTTACCTCACTTCACAGGGGCTAGATACGCAGTATTTT.

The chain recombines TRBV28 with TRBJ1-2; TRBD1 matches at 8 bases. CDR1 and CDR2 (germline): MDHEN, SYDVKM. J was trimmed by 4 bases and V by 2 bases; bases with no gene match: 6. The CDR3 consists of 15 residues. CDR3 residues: CASSLVTGGIYGYTF. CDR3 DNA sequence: TGTGCCAGCAGTTTAGTTACAGGGGGTATCTATGGCTACACCTTC.

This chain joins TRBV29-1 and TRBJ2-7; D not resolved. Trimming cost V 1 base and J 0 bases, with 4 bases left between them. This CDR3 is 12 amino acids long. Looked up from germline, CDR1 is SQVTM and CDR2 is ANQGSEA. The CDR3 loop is CSVEGSSYEQYF. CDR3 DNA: TGCAGCGTTGAAGGCAGCTCCTACGAGCAGTACTTC.

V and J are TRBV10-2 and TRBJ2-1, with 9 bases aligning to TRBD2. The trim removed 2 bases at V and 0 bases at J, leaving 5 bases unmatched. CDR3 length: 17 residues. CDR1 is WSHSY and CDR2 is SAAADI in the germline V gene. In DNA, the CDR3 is TGCGCCAGCAGTGAGCTAGCGGGAACCAGCTCCTACAATGAGCAGTTCTTC. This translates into CASSELAGTSSYNEQFF.

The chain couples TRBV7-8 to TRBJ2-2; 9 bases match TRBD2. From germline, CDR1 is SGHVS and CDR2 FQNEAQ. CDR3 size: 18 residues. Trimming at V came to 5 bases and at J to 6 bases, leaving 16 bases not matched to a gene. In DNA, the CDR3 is TGTGCCAGCAGCGCGCACCACATAATAGCGGGAGTGGCCGGGGAGCTGTTTTTT. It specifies CASSAHHIIAGVAGELFF. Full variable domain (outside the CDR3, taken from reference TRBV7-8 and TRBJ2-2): GAGVSQSPRYKVAKRGQDVALRCDPISGHVSLFWYQQALGQGPEFLTYFQNEAQLDKSGLPSDRFFAERPEGSVSTLKIQRTQQEDSAVYLCASSAHHIIAGVAGELFFGEGSRLTVL.

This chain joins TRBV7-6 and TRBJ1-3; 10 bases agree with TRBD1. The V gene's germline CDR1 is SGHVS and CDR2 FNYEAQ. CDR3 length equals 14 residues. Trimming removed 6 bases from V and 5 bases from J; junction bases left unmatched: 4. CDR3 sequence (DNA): TGTGCCAGCAGTAAGGGACAGGGGCGAAACACCATATATTTT. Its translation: CASSKGQGRNTIYF. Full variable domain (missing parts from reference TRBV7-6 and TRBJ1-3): GAGVSQSPRYKVTKRGQDVALRCDPISGHVSLYWYRQALGQGPEFLTYFNYEAQQDKSGLPNDRFSAERPEGSISTLTIQRTEQRDSAMYRCASSKGQGRNTIYFGEGSWLTVV.

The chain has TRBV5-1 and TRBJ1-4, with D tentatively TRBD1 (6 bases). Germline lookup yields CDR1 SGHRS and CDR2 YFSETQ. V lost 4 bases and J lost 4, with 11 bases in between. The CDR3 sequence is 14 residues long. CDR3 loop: CASSRGDNNEKLFF. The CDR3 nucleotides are TGCGCCAGCAGCCGGGGGGACAATAATGAAAAACTGTTTTTT.

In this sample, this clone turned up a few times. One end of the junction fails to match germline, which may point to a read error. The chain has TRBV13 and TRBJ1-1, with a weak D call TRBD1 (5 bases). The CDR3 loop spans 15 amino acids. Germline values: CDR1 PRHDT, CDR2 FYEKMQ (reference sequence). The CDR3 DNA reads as TGTGCCAGCAGCCTAGGCCGGGGGAAGAACACTGAAGCTTTCTTT. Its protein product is CASSLGRGKNTEAFF.

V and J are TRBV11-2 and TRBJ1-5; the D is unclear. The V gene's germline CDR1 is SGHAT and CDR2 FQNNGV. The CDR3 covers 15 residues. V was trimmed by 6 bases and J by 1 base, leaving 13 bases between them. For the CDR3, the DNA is TGTGCCAGCAGTTTGGACCCGGGGAGCAATCAGCCCCAGCATTTT. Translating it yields CASSLDPGSNQPQHF.

CDR3 bases: TGTGCCAGCAGCCTTAGCGGGAGCGCGTACGAGCAGTACTTC. Its protein is CASSLSGSAYEQYF. V gene TRBV3-1 (or the pseudogene TRBV3-2) combines with J gene TRBJ2-7, with 9 bases matching TRBD2. Unmatched junction bases numbered 5, after V lost 4 bases and J lost 4 bases. Germline V CDR1 and CDR2: LGHDT, YNNKEL (reference sequence). This CDR3 contains 14 residues.

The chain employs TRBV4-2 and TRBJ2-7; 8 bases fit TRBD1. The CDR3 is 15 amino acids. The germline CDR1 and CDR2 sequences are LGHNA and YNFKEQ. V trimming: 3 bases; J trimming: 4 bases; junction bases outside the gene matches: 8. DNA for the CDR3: TGTGCCAGCAGCCAGGACAGGGTGGGACCTTACGAGCAGTACTTC. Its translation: CASSQDRVGPYEQYF.

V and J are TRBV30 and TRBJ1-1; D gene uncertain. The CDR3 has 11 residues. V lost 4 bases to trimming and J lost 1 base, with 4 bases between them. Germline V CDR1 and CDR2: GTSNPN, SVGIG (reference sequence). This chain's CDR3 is CAWNQNTEAFF. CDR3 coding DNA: TGTGCCTGGAATCAGAACACTGAAGCTTTCTTT.

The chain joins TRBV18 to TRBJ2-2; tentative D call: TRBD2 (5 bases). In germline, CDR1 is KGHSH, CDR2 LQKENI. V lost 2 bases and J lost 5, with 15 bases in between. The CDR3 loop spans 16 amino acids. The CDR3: CASSPGFAGLTGELFF. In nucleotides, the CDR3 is TGTGCCAGCTCACCAGGGTTCGCCGGACTGACCGGGGAGCTGTTTTTT.

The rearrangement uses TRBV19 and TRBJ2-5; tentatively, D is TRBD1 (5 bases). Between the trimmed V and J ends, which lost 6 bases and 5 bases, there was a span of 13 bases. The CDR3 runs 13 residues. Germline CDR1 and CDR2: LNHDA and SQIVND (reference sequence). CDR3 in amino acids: CASSPPGRETQYF. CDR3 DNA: TGTGCCAGTAGCCCTCCAGGGCGCGAGACCCAGTACTTC.

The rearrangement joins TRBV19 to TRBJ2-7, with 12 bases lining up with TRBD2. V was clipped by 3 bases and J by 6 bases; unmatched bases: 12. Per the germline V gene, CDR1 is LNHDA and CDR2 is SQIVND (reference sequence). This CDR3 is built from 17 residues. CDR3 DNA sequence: TGTGCCAGTAGTATCCCGCCGACTAGCGGGAGTCGGGTCGAGCAGTACTTC. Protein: CASSIPPTSGSRVEQYF.

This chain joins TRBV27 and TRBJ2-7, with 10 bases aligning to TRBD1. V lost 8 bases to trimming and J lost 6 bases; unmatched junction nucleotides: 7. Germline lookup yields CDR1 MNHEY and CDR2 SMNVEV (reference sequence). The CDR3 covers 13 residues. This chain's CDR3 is CASWGQGPGEQYF. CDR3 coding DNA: TGTGCCAGCTGGGGACAGGGGCCGGGCGAGCAGTACTTC.

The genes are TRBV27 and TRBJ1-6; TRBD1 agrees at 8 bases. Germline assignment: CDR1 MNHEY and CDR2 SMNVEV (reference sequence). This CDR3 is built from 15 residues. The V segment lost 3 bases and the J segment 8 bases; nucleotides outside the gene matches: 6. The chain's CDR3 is CASSFSGGLDSPLHF. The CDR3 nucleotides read TGTGCCAGCAGTTTCTCAGGGGGCCTGGATTCACCCCTCCACTTT.

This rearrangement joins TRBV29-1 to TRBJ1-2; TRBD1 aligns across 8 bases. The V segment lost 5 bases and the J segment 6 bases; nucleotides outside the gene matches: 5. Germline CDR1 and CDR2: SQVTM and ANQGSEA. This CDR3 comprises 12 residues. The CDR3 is CSVYGQGNGYTF. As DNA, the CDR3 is TGCAGCGTTTACGGACAGGGCAATGGCTACACCTTC.

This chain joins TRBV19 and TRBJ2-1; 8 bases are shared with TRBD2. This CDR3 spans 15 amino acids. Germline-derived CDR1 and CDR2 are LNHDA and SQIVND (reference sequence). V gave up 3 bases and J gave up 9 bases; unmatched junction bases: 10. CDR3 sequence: CASSMVAGMDGEQFF. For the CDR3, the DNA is TGTGCCAGTAGTATGGTAGCGGGAATGGACGGTGAGCAGTTCTTC.

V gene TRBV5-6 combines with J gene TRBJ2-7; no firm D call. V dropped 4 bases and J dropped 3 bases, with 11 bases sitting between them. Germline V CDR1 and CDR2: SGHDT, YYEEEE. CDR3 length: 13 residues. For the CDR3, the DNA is TGTGCCAGCAGCCGCAAAGCAAGCTACGAGCAGTACTTC. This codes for CASSRKASYEQYF.

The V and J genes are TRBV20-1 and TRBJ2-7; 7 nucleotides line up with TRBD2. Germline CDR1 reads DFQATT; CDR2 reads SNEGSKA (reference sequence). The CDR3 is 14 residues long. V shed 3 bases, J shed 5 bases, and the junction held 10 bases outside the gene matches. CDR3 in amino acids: CSASRGGRLDEQYF. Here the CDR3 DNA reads TGCAGTGCTAGTCGGGGCGGGAGACTCGACGAGCAGTACTTC.

CDR3 DNA: TGTGCCAGCAGTCAACCTACCGGTGGACTATTCACAGATACGCAGTATTTT. It specifies CASSQPTGGLFTDTQYF. The rearrangement joins TRBV2 to TRBJ2-3, with a tentative D call TRBD2 (6 bases). The CDR3 contains 17 residues. Germline-derived CDR1 and CDR2 are SNHLY and FYNNEI. Trimming cost V 5 bases and J 2 bases, with 20 bases left between them.

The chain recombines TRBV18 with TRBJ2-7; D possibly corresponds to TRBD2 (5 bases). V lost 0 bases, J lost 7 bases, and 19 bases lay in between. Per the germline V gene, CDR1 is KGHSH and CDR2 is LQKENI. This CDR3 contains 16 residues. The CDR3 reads CASSPPMRAEEGEQYF. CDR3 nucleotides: TGTGCCAGCTCACCACCGATGAGGGCCGAGGAAGGAGAGCAGTACTTC.